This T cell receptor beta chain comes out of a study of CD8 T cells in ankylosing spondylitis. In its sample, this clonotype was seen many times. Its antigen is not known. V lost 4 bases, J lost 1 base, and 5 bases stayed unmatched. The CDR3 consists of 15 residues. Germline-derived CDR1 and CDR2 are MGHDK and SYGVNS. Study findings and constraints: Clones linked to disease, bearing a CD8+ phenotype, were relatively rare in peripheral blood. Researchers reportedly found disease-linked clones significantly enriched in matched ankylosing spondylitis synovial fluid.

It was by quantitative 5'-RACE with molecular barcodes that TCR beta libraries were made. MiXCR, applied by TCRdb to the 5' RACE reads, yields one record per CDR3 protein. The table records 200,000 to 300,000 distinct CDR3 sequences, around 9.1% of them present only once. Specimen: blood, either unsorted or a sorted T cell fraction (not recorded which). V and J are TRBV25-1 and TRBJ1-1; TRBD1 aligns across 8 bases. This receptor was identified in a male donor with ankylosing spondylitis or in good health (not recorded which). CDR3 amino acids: CASSVSGTGNTEAFF. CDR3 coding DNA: TGTGCCAGCAGTGTTTCCGGGACAGGGAACACTGAAGCTTTCTTT.